The 5 T cell receptor beta chains below were found in one sample sequenced in a study of blood T cells in healthy people across ages. Through a sample-barcoded 5' primer and a J-beta primer mix, a second PCR was run for about 6 to 11 cycles. TCRdb redid the calling of the 5' RACE reads with MiXCR, one entry per CDR3 protein. Here the sample spans under 2,000,000 distinct CDR3 sequences, around half being singletons. The sample taken for sequencing was blood. These receptor sequences come from a woman in her thirties or forties in good health.

The J gene is TRBJ2-5, the V gene TRBV7-9; TRBD1 might be the D (5 bases). V lost 4 bases, J lost 4 bases, and 13 bases lay in between. This CDR3 has 14 amino acids. CDR1 and CDR2 from the germline V gene are SEHNR and FQNEAQ (reference sequence). CDR3 nucleotide sequence: TGTGCCAGCAGCTCCGGACATTCTGGAGAGACCCAGTACTTC. Protein sequence: CASSSGHSGETQYF.

This clonotype occurred a few times. The chain couples TRBV20-1 to TRBJ2-7, with D possibly TRBD1 on 5 matching bases. Germline CDR1 is DFQATT and CDR2 is SNEGSKA (reference sequence). With 6 bases removed from V and 3 bases from J, the gap between germline ends came to 15 bases. The CDR3 contains 13 residues. CDR3 coding DNA: TGCAGTGCCGAGAAAGGACAAAACTACGAGCAGTACTTC. It is translated as CSAEKGQNYEQYF.

The chain has TRBV9 and TRBJ2-3, with D perhaps given as TRBD1 or TRBD2 (5 bases each). Germline values: CDR1 SGDLS, CDR2 YYNGEE. V lost 0 bases and J lost 0, with 8 bases in between. The CDR3 runs 15 residues. The CDR3 region has the DNA TGTGCCAGCAGCGTAGACGGGGACAGCACAGATACGCAGTATTTT. Residues: CASSVDGDSTDTQYF.

CDR3 sequence reads: CATSDFSGNEQFF. The CDR3 DNA reads TGTGCCACCAGTGATTTCTCGGGAAATGAGCAGTTCTTC. This chain connects TRBV24-1 to TRBJ2-1; a possible D gene is TRBD2 (5 bases). The germline CDR1 and CDR2 sequences are KGHDR and SFDVKD. V was trimmed by 1 base and J by 7 bases, leaving 7 bases between them. The CDR3 spans 13 residues.

Points on this clonotype: One junction end disagrees with the germline gene, perhaps due to a read error. The chain couples TRBV20-1 to TRBJ2-1; D gene uncertain. This CDR3 has 16 amino acids. Germline V gene sequence: CDR1 DFQATT, CDR2 SNEGSKA (reference sequence). The CDR3 reads CNARVKDPRRYNEQFF. CDR3 coding DNA: TGCAATGCTAGAGTTAAGGACCCCCGAAGGTACAATGAGCAGTTCTTC.